This TCR beta chain was identified in a study of vaccination and CD4 T cells after COVID-19 (dated by TCRdb to the early 2020s). Background for the entire study: Convalescent patients had a positive SARS-CoV-2 result on nasal swab PCR, and of these patients, nine had mild disease and one had severe disease. Post-vaccine blood samples were obtained a median of about 72 days after the second vaccine dose, with a range of roughly 12 to 250 days. Post-COVID blood samples from convalescent patients were collected a median of around 100 days after diagnosis, with a range of 35 to 161 days. Overlapping spike peptide pools from SARS-CoV-2 and from the common cold coronaviruses HCoV-NL63, HCoV-OC43 and HCoV-229E were used as culture stimuli. Control cultures used a CEFX viral epitope pool as positive control, an HIV-1 Nef peptide pool as negative control, or no peptide. Two doses of either the Pfizer-BioNTech BNT162b2 vaccine (n=8) or the Moderna mRNA-1273 vaccine (n=2) were administered to participants. In ten to eleven COVID-19 convalescent patients and a handful of infection-naive healthy vaccine recipients, the spike-specific CD4+ TCR repertoire before mRNA vaccination was compared with the repertoire after mRNA vaccination. Six males and four females were included in the convalescent cohort, with two Hispanic individuals, seven Caucasians, two Asians and one multiracial person represented.

The investigation overall reported the following: Of the vaccine-specific clones in convalescent patients, 304 of 307, or nearly all, reacted only to SARS-CoV-2 spike and did not cross-react with common cold coronaviruses. Although the median number of SARS-CoV-2-reactive clonotypes went up from more than 20 after infection to 38 after vaccination, the increase was not significant. Relatively few convalescent patients were included in the study, and early timepoints after natural infection were not analyzed. In convalescent patients, a median approximately 90% of post-vaccine SARS-CoV-2-reactive clones were detected only after vaccination, suggesting vaccine-specific priming.

Library preparation used PCR. DNA from cultured CD4+ T cells was subjected to TCR sequencing with the Oncomine TCR Beta short-read assay at the Johns Hopkins FTIC core. Genomic DNA was extracted from the cultured CD4+ T cells with the QIAamp micro DNA kit. Oncomine TCR Beta libraries from cultured CD4+ T cells were pooled with unique dual indexes and sequenced on an Illumina iSeq 100. Regarding the original processing steps: Non-productive sequences were removed, and CDR3s not starting with C, not ending with F or W, or shorter than 7 amino acids were discarded. Antigen-specific clonotypes were identified with the MANAFEST web application by comparing peptide-stimulated wells with reference and other culture wells. To be called positive, a clone needed an FDR below 0.05, an odds ratio above 5, and a productive frequency above 0.1% in at least two of three replicate wells. A clonotype counted as cross-reactive if it showed significant expansion both in the SARS-CoV-2 spike wells and in at least one common cold coronavirus spike condition. CDR3 homology was assessed with Levenshtein distances (stringdist) and unrooted phylogenetic trees (ape) in R version 3.6.1. TCRdb redid the processing of the public reads, applying fastp at Q25 and MiXCR, and retained in-frame beta chains. Rows with one shared CDR3 protein collapse into an entry with the most common genes and DNA. TCRdb, rather than the study authors, made the V and J calls. Within this sample are thousands of distinct CDR3 sequences, with roughly 80% of them counted one time only. Of the sample, approximately 17% is held by the ten largest clones.

The sample's treatment or condition label, decoded: approximately 9-day PBMC culture with coronavirus spike peptide pools or control peptides (ViraFEST assay). To expand antigen-specific T cells with peptide pools and then pick out the expanded clonotypes through TCR sequencing, the study relied on the ViraFEST assay. The positive SARS-CoV-2 PCR tests of the convalescent patients were dated from March to December 2020, before the Alpha, Beta and Delta variants emerged in the United States. Each well held 2.2 million or so PBMCs cultured with approximately 10 ug/ml peptide pools in IMDM containing 5% human AB serum and roughly 9 IU/ml IL-2. On days 3 and 7, half of the culture medium was replaced with fresh IL-2-containing medium. Once the cells had been in culture for 9 to 10 days, the EasySep CD4+ T cell isolation kit was used to isolate CD4+ T cells by negative selection. PBMCs were separated from whole blood using Ficoll-Paque Plus gradient centrifugation and then either used fresh or cryopreserved at -140C. Triplicate wells were generally used for each culture condition.

V and J lose 1 base and 8 bases, and a span of 17 bases separates them. The germline V gene encodes CDR1 MGHDK and CDR2 SYGVNS. The cysteine opens and the phenylalanine closes a CDR3 of 15 amino acids. The DNA shown is the 45-base CDR3, in frame from base 1. A word on this clonotype: The clone's antigen remains unknown. Base qualities were left out, and no much larger clone turns up one base away.

This TCR derives from a human donor who had recovered from COVID-19. The chain was built from TRBV25-1 and TRBJ1-2; confidence is insufficient to name the D gene. Material for sequencing was CD4+ T cells from blood, cultured in vitro. The DNA is TGTGCCAGCAGTGAATCGAGGACGTCGCGCTCGGGCTACACCTTC. This encodes CASSESRTSRSGYTF.